The sequence of this T cell receptor beta chain was determined in a study of kidney transplant recipient with SARS-CoV-2 infection. This clonotype was seen only a few times. CDR1 is DFQATT, CDR2 SNEGSKA, per germline (reference sequence). There are 16 residues in the CDR3. One entry per CDR3 protein, called by TCRdb with MiXCR from the reads. The table records fewer than 250,000 distinct CDR3 sequences, around 28% of them present only once. This sequence originates from a male patient aged 25-45 years who had COVID-19 and was a kidney transplant recipient. Some T cells may be provided by the graft donor. The rearrangement links TRBV20-1 to TRBJ2-3; TRBD2 agrees at 11 bases. The last part of the DNA fits TRBJ2-5 better; the J call may be wrong. Material: a blood sample, obtained at baseline and between days 110 and 120 from a kidney transplant recipient. In nucleotides, the CDR3 is TGCAGTGCTACCCCCCGACTAGCGGGAAGGATGGAGACCCAGTACTTC. This translates into CSATPRLAGRMETQYF.